This entry lists 7 T cell receptor beta chains sequenced from one sample in a study of cytomegalovirus exposure and HLA in healthy donors. Use of 60 Vbeta and 13 Jbeta primers characterized the PCR. The repertoire was sequenced with immunoSEQ multiplex PCR; TCRdb's copy has only in-frame clones and lacks some. The sample includes approximately 150,000 clones, more than 75% of them seen just once. Sequenced material: PBMCs. All receptors derive from a woman aged 40-49 years in good health and CMV-seronegative.

The V call is TRBV2, the J call TRBJ2-5; D call uncertain. This CDR3 has 14 residues. With 4 bases removed from V and 3 bases from J, the gap between germline ends came to 12 bases. In germline, CDR1 is SNHLY, CDR2 FYNNEI. CDR3 in DNA: TGTGCCAGCAGTGTGCGCTATCTGGAAGAGACCCAGTACTTC. This gives the protein CASSVRYLEETQYF.

V gene TRBV7-8 combines with J gene TRBJ2-7, with 8 bases fitting TRBD1. The V gene end was trimmed by 4 bases and the J gene end by 2 bases; junction bases not matched to a gene: 10. The CDR3 has 16 amino acids. CDR1 is SGHVS, CDR2 FQNEAQ, per germline. The CDR3 spells CASSSPTGEVTYEQYF. CDR3 DNA sequence: TGTGCCAGCAGCTCGCCGACAGGGGAAGTGACCTACGAGCAGTACTTC. Variable domain in full (rest from reference TRBV7-8 and TRBJ2-7): GAGVSQSPRYKVAKRGQDVALRCDPISGHVSLFWYQQALGQGPEFLTYFQNEAQLDKSGLPSDRFFAERPEGSVSTLKIQRTQQEDSAVYLCASSSPTGEVTYEQYFGPGTRLTVT.

The gene calls are TRBV11-3 and TRBJ2-1; D may be TRBD1 (6 bases). V gave up 4 bases and J gave up 9 bases, with 10 bases separating them. Per the germline V gene, CDR1 is SGHNT and CDR2 is YENEEA. The CDR3 covers 12 residues. Written as DNA, the CDR3 is TGTGCCAGCAGCTCAAGGGGGAGTGAGCAGTTCTTC. This gives the protein CASSSRGSEQFF.

For the CDR3, the DNA is TGTGCCAGCCTCCGGGAGACCAACACCGGGGAGCTGTTTTTT. Its translation is CASLRETNTGELFF. The rearrangement uses TRBV28 and TRBJ2-2, with TRBD2 as a possible D gene (6 bases). Per the germline V gene, CDR1 is MDHEN and CDR2 is SYDVKM. CDR3 length: 14 amino acids. Trimming removed 8 bases from V and 2 bases from J, with 12 bases in between.

The chain links TRBV7-2 to TRBJ1-4; unclear D gene. V gave up 0 bases and J gave up 2 bases, with 7 bases separating them. In germline, CDR1 is SGHTA, CDR2 FQGNSA. The CDR3 is 15 amino acids. DNA of the CDR3: TGTGCCAGCAGCTTAGCAGGGAGGACTAATGAAAAACTGTTTTTT. Encoded protein: CASSLAGRTNEKLFF.

The gene calls are TRBV11-3 and TRBJ2-3; a possible D gene is TRBD2 (6 bases). V was cut by 5 bases and J by 0 bases, with 15 bases left in between. This CDR3 region has 16 residues. Germline lookup yields CDR1 SGHNT and CDR2 YENEEA. CDR3: CASSEWAGTSTDTQYF. The CDR3 DNA follows: TGTGCCAGCAGCGAATGGGCCGGGACTAGCACAGATACGCAGTATTTT.

This chain uses TRBV5-6 with TRBJ1-1; TRBD1 aligns across 8 bases. The V segment lost 5 bases and the J segment 5 bases; nucleotides outside the gene matches: 8. The length of the CDR3 is 14 residues. Germline V gene sequence: CDR1 SGHDT, CDR2 YYEEEE. This CDR3 is CASREWTGRTEAFF. In DNA, the CDR3 is TGTGCCAGCAGGGAATGGACAGGGAGAACTGAAGCTTTCTTT.